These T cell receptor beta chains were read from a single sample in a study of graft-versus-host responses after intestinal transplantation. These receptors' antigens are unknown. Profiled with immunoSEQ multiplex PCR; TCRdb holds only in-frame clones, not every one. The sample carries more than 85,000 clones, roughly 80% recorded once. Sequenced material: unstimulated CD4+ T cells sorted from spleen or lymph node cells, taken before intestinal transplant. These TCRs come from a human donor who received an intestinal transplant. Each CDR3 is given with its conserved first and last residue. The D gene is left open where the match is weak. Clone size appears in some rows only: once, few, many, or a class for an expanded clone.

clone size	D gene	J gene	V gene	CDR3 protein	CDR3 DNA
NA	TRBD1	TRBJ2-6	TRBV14	CASSLVPGQGSGANVLTF	TGTGCCAGCAGCCTCGTCCCGGGACAGGGCTCTGGGGCCAACGTCCTGACTTTC
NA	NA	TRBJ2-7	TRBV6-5	CASSPRGPLGEQYF	TGTGCCAGCAGTCCAAGGGGCCCCCTAGGCGAGCAGTACTTC
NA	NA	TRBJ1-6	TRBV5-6	CASSQNGQNSPLHF	TGTGCCAGCAGCCAAAACGGACAGAATTCACCCCTCCACTTT
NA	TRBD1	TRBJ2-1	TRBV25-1	CASSEQGAISYNEQFF	TGTGCCAGCAGTGAACAGGGGGCTATATCCTACAATGAGCAGTTCTTC
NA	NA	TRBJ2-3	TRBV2	CASRPTGFTQYF	TGTGCCAGCAGGCCGACAGGTTTTACGCAGTATTTT
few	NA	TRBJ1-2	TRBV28	CASSLLGEGDYGYTF	TGTGCCAGCAGTTTACTCGGGGAGGGTGACTATGGCTACACCTTC
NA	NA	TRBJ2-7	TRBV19	CASTNTGTEQYF	TGTGCCAGTACCAACACGGGTACCGAGCAGTACTTC
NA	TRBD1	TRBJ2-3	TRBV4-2	CASSPYGETGDSDTQYF	TGTGCCAGCAGCCCATATGGAGAGACAGGGGATTCGGATACGCAGTATTTT
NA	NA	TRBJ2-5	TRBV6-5	CASSRAGGSQYF	TGTGCCAGCAGTCGGGCAGGAGGGTCCCAGTACTTC
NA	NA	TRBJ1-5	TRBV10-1	CATPLPGGTSSNQPQHF	TGCGCCACCCCTCTACCGGGGGGGACATCTAGCAATCAGCCCCAGCATTTT
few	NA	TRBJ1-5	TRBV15	CATSRFGGQLKDQPQHF	TGTGCCACCAGCCGCTTCGGTGGACAGTTAAAGGATCAGCCCCAGCATTTT
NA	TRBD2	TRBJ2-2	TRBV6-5	CASSSSGANTGELFF	TGTGCCAGCAGTTCAAGCGGGGCGAACACCGGGGAGCTGTTTTTT
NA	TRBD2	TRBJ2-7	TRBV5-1	CASSVLGAGSSYEQYF	TGCGCCAGCAGCGTCCTAGGAGCGGGGAGCTCCTACGAGCAGTACTTC
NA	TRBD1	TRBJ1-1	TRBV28	CASSLGTGSTEAFF	TGTGCCAGCAGTTTGGGGACAGGGAGCACTGAAGCTTTCTTT
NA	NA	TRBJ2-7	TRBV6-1	CASRSGLLSSYEQYF	TGTGCCAGCAGGTCTGGACTGTTGAGCTCCTACGAGCAGTACTTC
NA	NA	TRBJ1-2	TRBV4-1	CASSQERAVNYGYTF	TGCGCCAGCAGCCAAGAGAGAGCCGTGAACTATGGCTACACCTTC
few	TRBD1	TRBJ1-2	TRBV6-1	CASRVPGQNYGYTF	TGTGCCAGCAGAGTCCCGGGACAGAACTATGGCTACACCTTC
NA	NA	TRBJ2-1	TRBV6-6	CASSYSMLDEQFF	TGTGCCAGCAGTTACTCGATGTTAGATGAGCAGTTCTTC
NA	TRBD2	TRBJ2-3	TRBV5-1	CASSLALAGGSDTQYF	TGCGCCAGCAGCTTGGCGTTGGCGGGGGGGTCAGATACGCAGTATTTT
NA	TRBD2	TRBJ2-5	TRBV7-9	CASSLVGGQETQYF	TGTGCCAGCAGCTTAGTGGGGGGGCAAGAGACCCAGTACTTC
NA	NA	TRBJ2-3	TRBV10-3	CATQPGAGTDTQYF	TGTGCCACCCAGCCAGGGGCCGGCACAGATACGCAGTATTTT
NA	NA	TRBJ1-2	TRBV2	CASSEYRTDYGYTF	TGTGCCAGCAGTGAATATAGGACAGACTATGGCTACACCTTC
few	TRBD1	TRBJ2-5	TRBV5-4	CASSSPAGDRAQETQYF	TGTGCCAGCAGCTCGCCGGCTGGGGACAGGGCACAAGAGACCCAGTACTTC
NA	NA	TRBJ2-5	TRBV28	CASSWGEVQETQYF	TGTGCCAGCAGTTGGGGAGAAGTTCAGGAGACCCAGTACTTC
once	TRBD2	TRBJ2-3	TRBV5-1	CASSFAGVVADTQYF	TGCGCCAGCAGCTTTGCGGGAGTGGTGGCAGATACGCAGTATTTT
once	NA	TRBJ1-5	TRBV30	CAWSGRGGQPQHF	TGTGCCTGGTCGGGGAGGGGGGGACAGCCCCAGCATTTT
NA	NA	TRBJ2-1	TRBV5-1	CATPPFAGFNEQFF	TGCGCTACCCCCCCCTTTGCGGGCTTTAATGAGCAGTTCTTC
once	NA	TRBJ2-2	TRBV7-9	CASSPRQLTGELFF	TGTGCCAGCAGCCCGCGACAGCTCACCGGGGAGCTGTTTTTT
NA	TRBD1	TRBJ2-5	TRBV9	CASSVAGGGETQYF	TGTGCCAGCAGCGTAGCAGGGGGTGGGGAGACCCAGTACTTC